One and the same sample provided the 9 T cell receptor beta chains below, sequenced in a study of shared clonotypes between healthy human individuals. CD8 cells classed as naive were CD45RO-negative and positively selected for CCR7, excluding terminally differentiated effector memory CD45RA+ cells. This table comes from immunoSEQ multiplex PCR, and its TCRdb copy is limited to in-frame clones, with some not included. The sample yields about 2 million clones, approximately 95% seen once. Material: naive CD8+ T cells sorted from blood. These receptors all come from a man aged 18 to 29 in good health.

In the case of this clone: Additional DNA sequences in this sample encode the identical CDR3. The chain recombines TRBV30 with TRBJ1-5; 9 positions match TRBD1. The J segment lost 4 bases and the V segment lost 2 bases, leaving 3 bases of the junction unmatched. In germline, CDR1 is GTSNPN, CDR2 SVGIG (reference sequence). The CDR3 extends over 14 amino acids. This CDR3 reads CAWSIGTGNQPQHF. CDR3 DNA: TGTGCCTGGAGTATCGGGACAGGGAATCAGCCCCAGCATTTT.

V gene TRBV6-1 combines with J gene TRBJ1-3; 7 positions agree with TRBD1. The CDR3 is 17 amino acids. Germline values: CDR1 MNHNS, CDR2 SASEGT. The ends lost 2 bases at V and 4 bases at J; junction bases unmatched: 11. CDR3 residues: CASSELQGLGFGNTIYF. CDR3 bases: TGTGCCAGCAGTGAACTACAGGGGTTAGGTTTCGGAAACACCATATATTTT.

As concerns this clone: Other nucleotide sequences in the sample specify the same CDR3. The V and J genes are TRBV19 and TRBJ2-7; D is perhaps TRBD1 (6 bases). From germline, CDR1 is LNHDA and CDR2 SQIVND (reference sequence). The CDR3 is made up of 14 amino acids. V was pared by 3 bases and J by 0 bases, with 9 bases between. This CDR3 reads CASSIGQSSYEQYF. The CDR3 region has the DNA TGTGCCAGTAGTATCGGACAGTCCTCCTACGAGCAGTACTTC.

The chain has TRBV13 and TRBJ1-1; no firm D call. The V gene's germline CDR1 is PRHDT and CDR2 FYEKMQ (reference sequence). The CDR3 runs to 15 residues. The V gene lost 1 base and the J gene lost 1 base, with 10 bases spanning the gap. CDR3 nucleotide sequence: TGTGCCAGCAGCTTAGCGGACGGTCCGAACACTGAAGCTTTCTTT. Its protein is CASSLADGPNTEAFF.

The chain joins TRBV7-9 to TRBJ2-3; D is unresolved. The germline V gene has CDR1 SEHNR and CDR2 FQNEAQ (reference sequence). The CDR3 has 13 amino acids. V was shortened by 1 base and J by 6 bases, with 8 bases between the two germline ends. In nucleotides, the CDR3 is TGTGCCAGCAGCTTAGGCACATCTGATACGCAGTATTTT. It yields the protein CASSLGTSDTQYF.

This chain uses TRBV11-2 with TRBJ2-7; no clear D. V shed 0 bases and J shed 4 bases, with 10 bases lying between them. The CDR3 totals 14 residues. Per germline, CDR1 SGHAT and CDR2 FQNNGV. CDR3 bases: TGTGCCAGCAGCTTAGATTTCGGATGGTACGAGCAGTACTTC. Translating it yields CASSLDFGWYEQYF.

This chain uses TRBV27 with TRBJ1-4; D is unresolved. V lost 3 bases and J lost 4, with 12 bases in between. Germline V lookup: CDR1 MNHEY, CDR2 SMNVEV (reference sequence). CDR3 length: 15 amino acids. The chain's CDR3 is CASSFLAEVNEKLFF. The CDR3 region has the DNA TGTGCCAGCAGTTTCTTGGCAGAAGTTAATGAAAAACTGTTTTTT.

The V call is TRBV5-5, the J call TRBJ2-7, with 7 bases aligning to TRBD1. The CDR3 runs to 16 residues. The ends lost 4 bases at V and 2 bases at J; junction bases unmatched: 12. CDR1 and CDR2 from the germline V gene are SGHKS and YYEKEE (reference sequence). The CDR3 DNA follows: TGTGCCAGCAGCGTTGAACCAGGGACAGCGACCTACGAGCAGTACTTC. This codes for CASSVEPGTATYEQYF.

The chain carries TRBV29-1 and TRBJ2-7; possibly TRBD1 for D (6 bases). With 1 base removed from V and 3 bases from J, the gap between germline ends came to 13 bases. Germline CDR1 is SQVTM and CDR2 is ANQGSEA. The CDR3 is 14 amino acids. This chain's CDR3 is CSVEVTGLLYEQYF. Written as DNA, the CDR3 is TGCAGCGTTGAAGTGACAGGCCTACTCTACGAGCAGTACTTC.